The 20 T cell receptor beta chains in this list originate from one sample, sequenced in a study of blood T cell repertoires in COVID-19. Method: immunoSEQ multiplex PCR; TCRdb's copy keeps in-frame clones and lacks some. The sample shows tens of thousands of clones, approximately 82% of them seen only once. Sequencing was performed on peripheral blood. All receptors come from a man aged 45-65 years with active or convalescent COVID-19.

By sample share, this clone is medium-sized (0.01 to 0.1%). The identical CDR3 is also encoded by other nucleotide sequences in the sample. The chain has TRBV11-2 and TRBJ1-6, with D maybe TRBD1 (5 bases). Trimming took off 0 bases at V and 9 bases at J, with 12 bases between the two ends. This CDR3 contains 15 residues. Germline V CDR1 and CDR2: SGHAT, FQNNGV. DNA of the CDR3: TGTGCCAGCAGCTTAGAGGCCGGGGGTACTTCACCCCTCCACTTT. This gives the protein CASSLEAGGTSPLHF.

The chain carries TRBV6-5 and TRBJ1-1, with D maybe TRBD1 (5 bases). The CDR3 runs 16 residues. Germline CDR1 reads MNHEY; CDR2 reads SVGAGI. V was trimmed by 3 bases and J by 0 bases, leaving 14 bases between them. The CDR3 spells CASSYALADMNTEAFF. DNA of the CDR3: TGTGCCAGCAGTTATGCCCTCGCGGACATGAACACTGAAGCTTTCTTT.

This clone was seen only once. This chain uses TRBV9 with TRBJ2-7; possible D gene TRBD1, 6 bases. Trimming removed 4 bases from V and 0 bases from J, with 20 bases in between. The CDR3 length is 17 residues. The germline CDR1 and CDR2 sequences are SGDLS and YYNGEE. The CDR3 region is CASSPRTAALSSYEQYF. CDR3 nucleotide sequence: TGTGCCAGCAGCCCAAGGACAGCAGCCTTGAGCTCCTACGAGCAGTACTTC.

This chain uses TRBV28 with TRBJ2-3, with TRBD2 identical over 8 bases. This CDR3 is built from 14 residues. V lost 8 bases and J lost 6; bases outside the gene matches: 10. Germline-derived CDR1 and CDR2 are MDHEN and SYDVKM. The CDR3 reads CASGAGTSPDTQYF. The CDR3 region has the DNA TGTGCCAGCGGGGCCGGGACTAGTCCTGATACGCAGTATTTT.

The chain couples TRBV19 to TRBJ2-5; no clear D gene. The length of the CDR3 is 14 residues. V lost 1 base and J lost 2, with 8 bases in between. Germline CDR1 LNHDA, CDR2 SQIVND (reference sequence). As DNA, the CDR3 is TGTGCCAGTAGTATAGTGTTCCTGCAAGAGACCCAGTACTTC. This gives the protein CASSIVFLQETQYF.

This CDR3 reads CASSQMSGLRETQYF. The DNA of the CDR3 is TGTGCCAGCAGCCAAATGTCAGGCCTCCGGGAGACCCAGTACTTC. The J gene is TRBJ2-5, the V gene TRBV3-1 (or the pseudogene TRBV3-2); D gene unclear. The germline V gene has CDR1 LGHDT and CDR2 YNNKEL (reference sequence). This CDR3 is built from 15 residues. Deletions cut 2 bases from V and 5 bases from J, with 15 bases between.

On this clone itself: Other DNA sequences within the sample encode an identical CDR3. The chain links TRBV10-1 to TRBJ2-1; 9 nucleotides agree with TRBD2. The V segment lost 4 bases and the J segment 6 bases; nucleotides outside the gene matches: 7. This CDR3 has 15 amino acids. The germline V gene encodes CDR1 WNHNN and CDR2 SYGVQD (reference sequence). The CDR3, as DNA: TGCGCCAGCAGTGCGGGGCGGGGGGGGCGCAATGAGCAGTTCTTC. Encoded protein: CASSAGRGGRNEQFF.

The chain recombines TRBV9 with TRBJ2-5, with 12 bases aligning to TRBD2. This CDR3 region has 16 residues. Germline assignment: CDR1 SGDLS and CDR2 YYNGEE. Trimming at V came to 0 bases and at J to 1 base, leaving 1 base not matched to a gene. In DNA, the CDR3 is TGTGCCAGCAGCGTAGGGGGACTAGCGGGCCAAGAGACCCAGTACTTC. Amino acids: CASSVGGLAGQETQYF. Full variable domain (rest looked up from reference TRBV9 and TRBJ2-5): DSGVTQTPKHLITATGQRVTLRCSPRSGDLSVYWYQQSLDQGLQFLIQYYNGEERAKGNILERFSAQQFPDLHSELNLSSLELGDSALYFCASSVGGLAGQETQYFGPGTRLLVL.

The J gene is TRBJ2-7, the V gene TRBV2; 14 bases are a match to TRBD2. Germline CDR1 is SNHLY and CDR2 is FYNNEI. J gave up 5 bases and V 6 bases, and 0 bases lay outside the gene matches. There are 13 residues in the CDR3. The CDR3 nucleotides are TGTGCCAGCAGGGGACTAGCGGGGGACGAGCAGTACTTC. Its translation: CASRGLAGDEQYF. Full variable domain (outside the CDR3, taken from reference TRBV2 and TRBJ2-7): EPEVTQTPSHQVTQMGQEVILRCVPISNHLYFYWYRQILGQKVEFLVSFYNNEISEKSEIFDDQFSVERPDGSNFTLKIRSTKLEDSAMYFCASRGLAGDEQYFGPGTRLTVT.

This clone came up a few times. This chain links TRBV19 with TRBJ1-5, with 10 bases lining up with TRBD1. Per germline, CDR1 LNHDA and CDR2 SQIVND (reference sequence). This CDR3 contains 14 residues. The ends lost 8 bases at V and 2 bases at J; junction bases unmatched: 3. CDR3 protein: CASCGTGGNQPQHF. CDR3 bases: TGTGCCAGTTGTGGGACAGGGGGCAATCAGCCCCAGCATTTT. Full variable domain (rest looked up from reference TRBV19 and TRBJ1-5): DGGITQSPKYLFRKEGQNVTLSCEQNLNHDAMYWYRQDPGQGLRLIYYSQIVNDFQKGDIAEGYSVSREKKESFPLTVTSAQKNPTAFYLCASCGTGGNQPQHFGDGTRLSIL.

This clone was detected once. The rearrangement links TRBV4-2 to TRBJ2-5; D is undetermined. Looked up from germline, CDR1 is LGHNA and CDR2 is YNFKEQ. The ends were cut back, 1 base at V and 5 bases at J, with 11 bases in the middle. The CDR3 totals 14 residues. CDR3 in DNA: TGTGCCAGCAGCCAAGGGTTCGATCGGGAGACCCAGTACTTC. Amino acids: CASSQGFDRETQYF.

This chain joins TRBV2 and TRBJ1-6, with 8 bases fitting TRBD1. The CDR3 consists of 14 residues. The germline gives CDR1 SNHLY, CDR2 FYNNEI. Losses at the gene ends were 8 bases for V and 7 bases for J; bases not matched to a gene: 7. The CDR3 nucleotides are TGTGCCAGCTCTCTGGACAGGGTCAATTCACCCCTCCACTTT. This gives the protein CASSLDRVNSPLHF. The variable domain in full, with the rest retrieved from reference TRBV2 and TRBJ1-6, is EPEVTQTPSHQVTQMGQEVILRCVPISNHLYFYWYRQILGQKVEFLVSFYNNEISEKSEIFDDQFSVERPDGSNFTLKIRSTKLEDSAMYFCASSLDRVNSPLHFGNGTRLTVT.

This clone was detected only once. The chain couples TRBV13 to TRBJ2-7; TRBD1 matches 8 bases. There are 16 residues in the CDR3. V shed 2 bases and J 2 bases; nucleotides not matched to a gene: 8. Germline CDR1 reads PRHDT; CDR2 reads FYEKMQ (reference sequence). The CDR3 bases are TGTGCCAGCAGCTTATCCCACAGGGGGAGACCCTACGAGCAGTACTTC. This codes for CASSLSHRGRPYEQYF.

V is TRBV19 and J is TRBJ2-2, with D maybe TRBD2 (7 bases). Trimming took off 9 bases at V and 8 bases at J, with 22 bases between the two ends. Germline loops: CDR1 LNHDA, CDR2 SQIVND (reference sequence). CDR3 size: 15 residues. CDR3 protein: CASSSLRGQGGELFF. The CDR3 coding sequence is TGTGCCAGCTCAAGCTTGCGGGGGCAGGGGGGGGAGCTGTTTTTT. Looking up the rest from reference TRBV19 and TRBJ2-2 gives the full variable domain: DGGITQSPKYLFRKEGQNVTLSCEQNLNHDAMYWYRQDPGQGLRLIYYSQIVNDFQKGDIAEGYSVSREKKESFPLTVTSAQKNPTAFYLCASSSLRGQGGELFFGEGSRLTVL.

The table lists this clone with a count of one. CDR3 DNA: TGCGCCAGCAGCTTGGAAGGGAGCTCCTACAATGAGCAGTTCTTC. This gives the protein CASSLEGSSYNEQFF. The V call is TRBV5-1, the J call TRBJ2-1; TRBD2 might be the D (5 bases). Trimming shortened V by 0 bases and J by 0 bases, and 7 bases separated the two germline ends. The CDR3 consists of 15 residues. The germline V gene has CDR1 SGHRS and CDR2 YFSETQ.

The gene calls are TRBV28 and TRBJ1-1; no definite D call. The ends were cut back, 2 bases at V and 8 bases at J, with 9 bases in the middle. Germline V gene data show CDR1 as MDHEN and CDR2 as SYDVKM. CDR3 size: 12 residues. The DNA of the CDR3 is TGTGCCAGCAGTTTAATCTGGCAGGAAGCTTTCTTT. This codes for CASSLIWQEAFF.

This chain connects TRBV4-1 to TRBJ2-3, with 10 bases fitting TRBD2. This CDR3 region has 18 residues. From germline, CDR1 is MGHRA and CDR2 YSYEKL. After removal of 1 base from V and 3 bases from J, the junction contained 10 bases not matched to a gene. The DNA for the CDR3 is TGCGCCAGCAGCCAAGTAGGGGCTAGCGGGGGTCAAACAGATACGCAGTATTTT. It encodes CASSQVGASGGQTDTQYF.

This clone showed up just once. The gene calls are TRBV7-8 and TRBJ1-5; D is undetermined. The ends were cut back, 5 bases at V and 0 bases at J, with 8 bases in the middle. CDR1 and CDR2 from the germline V gene are SGHVS and FQNEAQ. CDR3 length equals 14 residues. In DNA, the CDR3 is TGTGCCAGCAGCCGGGTCTTTAGCAATCAGCCCCAGCATTTT. Translation gives CASSRVFSNQPQHF.

V gene TRBV6-4 combines with J gene TRBJ2-1, with 12 bases fitting TRBD1. With V trimmed by 0 bases and J by 5 bases, 2 bases remained unmatched. This CDR3 contains 16 residues. The V gene's germline CDR1 is MRHNA and CDR2 SNTAGT. The DNA for the CDR3 is TGTGCCAGCAGTGACTCGGGACAGGGGGCGCACAATGAGCAGTTCTTC. Its translation is CASSDSGQGAHNEQFF.

The CDR3 loop reads CASSFFRDIMREQYF. In DNA, the CDR3 is TGCGCCAGCAGCTTTTTCCGGGACATAATGAGGGAGCAGTACTTC. The V and J genes are TRBV5-1 and TRBJ2-7; tentative D call: TRBD1 (6 bases). There are 15 residues in the CDR3. Germline-derived CDR1 and CDR2 are SGHRS and YFSETQ. V lost 2 bases to trimming and J lost 7 bases, with 19 bases between them.